Shown below are 13 T cell receptor beta chains from a single sample sequenced in a study of cytomegalovirus exposure and HLA in healthy donors. The assay was immunoSEQ multiplex PCR, and TCRdb's table has in-frame clones only and misses some. This repertoire shows about 78,000 clones, less than 96% found once; its top ten account for around 1.6%. Sequenced: PBMCs. The receptors stem from a man younger than 35 in good health and CMV-seropositive.

V gene TRBV19 combines with J gene TRBJ1-1; TRBD1 matches at 9 bases. Germline CDR1 is LNHDA and CDR2 is SQIVND (reference sequence). This CDR3 is 14 amino acids long. V shed 5 bases and J 7 bases; nucleotides not matched to a gene: 8. CDR3 bases: TGTGCCAGTAGTTCTGGACAGGGGTTTTTTGAAGCTTTCTTT. Translation gives CASSSGQGFFEAFF.

V gene TRBV14 combines with J gene TRBJ1-2; 8 positions agree with TRBD1. The CDR3 is 14 amino acids. V was clipped by 2 bases and J by 8 bases; unmatched bases: 7. The germline CDR1 and CDR2 sequences are SGHDN and FVKESK. This CDR3 is CASSQLGQGRGYTF. DNA for the CDR3: TGTGCCAGCAGCCAACTAGGACAGGGTCGAGGCTACACCTTC.

V and J are TRBV7-2 and TRBJ2-3, with 8 bases that match TRBD1. CDR1 is SGHTA and CDR2 is FQGNSA in the germline V gene. The CDR3 runs 16 residues. V lost 8 bases, J lost 4 bases, and 14 bases stayed unmatched. The CDR3 spells CASSRQFDRGSDTQYF. CDR3 DNA: TGTGCCAGCTCTAGACAGTTCGACAGGGGCTCAGATACGCAGTATTTT.

The rearrangement joins TRBV2 to TRBJ2-6; D call uncertain. V lost 2 bases and J lost 4, with 9 bases in between. The CDR3 sequence is 15 residues long. CDR1 and CDR2 (germline): SNHLY, FYNNEI. The CDR3 sequence: CASSELSSGANVLTF. The DNA for the CDR3 is TGTGCCAGCAGTGAATTAAGCTCAGGGGCCAACGTCCTGACTTTC.

The V call is TRBV7-6, the J call TRBJ2-1; 13 bases align to TRBD2. V shed 5 bases, J shed 10 bases, and the junction held 8 bases outside the gene matches. In germline, CDR1 is SGHVS, CDR2 FNYEAQ. This CDR3 has 15 amino acids. This CDR3 is CASSLTSGRAGEQFF. Here the CDR3 DNA reads TGTGCCAGCAGCCTCACTAGCGGGAGGGCCGGGGAGCAGTTCTTC.

The chain has TRBV6-1 and TRBJ2-7, with a possible D match to TRBD2 (6 bases). Between the trimmed V and J ends, which lost 7 bases and 4 bases, there was a span of 11 bases. The CDR3 is 12 amino acids. Germline lookup yields CDR1 MNHNS and CDR2 SASEGT. The CDR3 here is CASTTGAYEQYF. CDR3 coding DNA: TGTGCCAGCACCACGGGAGCTTACGAGCAGTACTTC.

This chain joins TRBV5-1 and TRBJ2-7; possibly TRBD1 for D (5 bases). The CDR3 contains 14 residues. CDR1 SGHRS and CDR2 YFSETQ come from the germline V gene. The V and J ends lost 2 bases and 2 bases respectively, with 11 bases between them. The CDR3 reads CASSLNSGPYEQYF. In DNA, the CDR3 is TGCGCCAGCAGCTTAAACTCAGGGCCCTACGAGCAGTACTTC.

This chain links TRBV19 with TRBJ2-1; TRBD1 agrees at 9 bases. V lost 5 bases, J lost 4 bases, and 12 bases stayed unmatched. This CDR3 is built from 17 residues. Germline CDR1 reads LNHDA; CDR2 reads SQIVND (reference sequence). The CDR3 loop is CASSRNDGTGIYNEQFF. The CDR3 DNA reads as TGTGCCAGTAGTCGTAATGACGGGACAGGGATATACAATGAGCAGTTCTTC.

The rearrangement links TRBV9 to TRBJ2-1; the match to TRBD1 covers 10 bases. The V gene end was trimmed by 0 bases and the J gene end by 2 bases; junction bases not matched to a gene: 2. The CDR3 spans 16 residues. Germline loops: CDR1 SGDLS, CDR2 YYNGEE. The CDR3: CASSVEGQGAYNEQFF. The DNA of the CDR3 is TGTGCCAGCAGCGTAGAAGGACAGGGGGCCTACAATGAGCAGTTCTTC.

The chain carries TRBV9 and TRBJ2-7, with D possibly matching TRBD1 (6 bases). The CDR3 loop spans 16 amino acids. Germline CDR1 is SGDLS and CDR2 is YYNGEE. V lost 4 bases, J lost 5 bases, and 22 bases lay in between. The CDR3 sequence: CASSSQLSRGPDEQYF. The CDR3 bases are TGTGCCAGCAGCTCCCAACTTAGCAGGGGTCCCGACGAGCAGTACTTC. Together with reference TRBV9 and TRBJ2-7, the CDR3 gives the full variable domain: DSGVTQTPKHLITATGQRVTLRCSPRSGDLSVYWYQQSLDQGLQFLIQYYNGEERAKGNILERFSAQQFPDLHSELNLSSLELGDSALYFCASSSQLSRGPDEQYFGPGTRLTVT.

This sequence joins TRBV28 and TRBJ2-1; TRBD2 matches 7 bases. V was clipped by 3 bases and J by 4 bases; unmatched bases: 6. This CDR3 spans 15 amino acids. Looked up from germline, CDR1 is MDHEN and CDR2 is SYDVKM. CDR3 sequence reads: CASSFLGEGYNEQFF. CDR3 sequence (DNA): TGTGCCAGCAGTTTCTTGGGGGAGGGGTACAATGAGCAGTTCTTC.

This clone came up once. V usage is TRBV2 and J usage is TRBJ2-1; 11 nucleotides agree with TRBD2. This CDR3 is 14 amino acids long. The germline V gene has CDR1 SNHLY and CDR2 FYNNEI. Unmatched junction bases numbered 5, after V lost 4 bases and J lost 9 bases. The CDR3 is CASSGTSGSVEQFF. The CDR3 DNA reads as TGTGCCAGCAGTGGAACTAGCGGGAGCGTTGAGCAGTTCTTC.

This clone showed up just once. This rearrangement joins TRBV5-1 to TRBJ2-7; 8 bases are a match to TRBD1. Germline V gives CDR1 SGHRS, CDR2 YFSETQ. The CDR3 has 14 residues. V trimming: 2 bases; J trimming: 1 base; junction bases outside the gene matches: 2. The CDR3 loop reads CASSFGTGSYEQYF. The DNA of the CDR3 is TGCGCCAGCAGCTTTGGGACAGGATCCTACGAGCAGTACTTC.